This TCR beta chain comes out of a study of T cells in Graves' hyperthyroidism and ophthalmopathy. Study information: Specimen type is peripheral blood, collected at initial diagnosis prior to any treatment. General study findings and limits: Appearing also in blood were most of the thyroid clonotypes expanded above 0.001.

This clonotype was picked up many times. As yet, its antigen is unknown. Blood was sampled at initial diagnosis of hyperthyroidism, prior to onset of any ophthalmopathy symptoms. From RNA transcripts, TCR beta CDR3 regions were amplified. The HTBI set primed first-round TCR CDR3 RT-PCR. Via MiXCR, TCRdb re-called the multiplex PCR reads, giving one row per CDR3 protein. The data show nearly 600,000 distinct CDR3 sequences, more than 11% seen once. Between the trimmed V and J ends, which lost 6 bases and 0 bases, there was a span of 12 bases. Germline V CDR1 and CDR2: MNHNS, SASEGT. The CDR3 spans 15 residues.

The chain links TRBV6-1 to TRBJ2-1; D may be TRBD2 (5 bases). This TCR was sampled from a woman in her twenties or thirties with Graves' hyperthyroidism that later progressed to Graves' ophthalmopathy. Sequencing input: blood. CDR3 nucleotides: TGTGCCAGCAGCACTGGACTGAGCTCCTACAATGAGCAGTTCTTC. Its protein is CASSTGLSSYNEQFF.